This T cell receptor beta chain was recovered during a study of T-cell reconstitution after alpha-beta-depleted transplantation in children. General study points: It was reported that alpha-beta T cells came from several hundred expanded graft clones (about two months after transplant). Diversity of TCRbeta at day 60 was high in some patients, arising from surviving recipient T cells and thymic progenitors. Newly generated T cells supplied most T-cell counts and diversity one year post-transplant.

V lost 8 bases and J 3 bases, leaving 21 bases between the germline ends. CDR1 is SNHLY, CDR2 FYNNEI, per germline. The length of the CDR3 is 16 residues. A TCRbeta library incorporating unique molecular identifiers was prepared. TCRdb fed the PCR reads into MiXCR, producing one record per CDR3 protein. Seen here are a few hundred thousand distinct CDR3 sequences, roughly 13% observed once, and the top ten hold approximately 2.1%. In the case of this clonotype: Its antigen is not identified.

The chain carries TRBV2 and TRBJ2-3, with a tentative D call TRBD2 (7 bases). Here the sequenced sample was PBMCs, mostly from graft donor cells, taken 360 days after TCRalphabeta/CD19-depleted stem cell transplant. The sequence was collected from a male patient under 18 who had a stem cell transplant for acute myeloid leukemia, so the T cells may come from the graft donor. The CDR3 sequence: CASGGGTGRRTDTQYF. The CDR3 bases are TGTGCCAGCGGGGGGGGTACAGGGAGGAGGACAGATACGCAGTATTTT.